This T cell receptor beta chain derives from a study of shared clonotypes between healthy human individuals. General observations from the study: Memory subsets had estimated richness that was generally smaller than that of naive subsets. Shared across a few donors were roughly 5% of the naive CD4 clonotypes. Clonotypes which were not shared had lower generation probabilities than clonotypes that all four donors shared.

Profiling relied on immunoSEQ multiplex PCR, and the TCRdb table lists in-frame clones only, not all of them. This table holds about 2.3 million clones, around 90% found once. This clone was seen only once. Its antigen is unknown. Other DNA variants within this sample encode the same CDR3. A split of CD4+ cells into CD45RA+ naive and CD45RA-negative memory subsets was performed. Trimming stripped 3 bases from V and 3 bases from J, with 4 bases between. The CDR3 spans 11 residues. CDR1 is SGHNT and CDR2 is YYREEE in the germline V gene (reference sequence). This clonotype was sampled from a man aged 18 to 29 in good health. Some clones in this sample may be carry-over from other donors' samples. Sequencing used naive CD4+ T cells from PBMCs. Regarding subset: CD45RA+ positively selected. V is TRBV5-4 and J is TRBJ2-7; D not certain. The CDR3 sequence is CASSSDYEQYF. CDR3 DNA sequence: TGTGCCAGCAGCTCCGACTACGAGCAGTACTTC. The whole variable domain, filled in from reference TRBV5-4 and TRBJ2-7, reads ETGVTQSPTHLIKTRGQQVTLRCSSQSGHNTVSWYQQALGQGPQFIFQYYREEENGRGNFPPRFSGLQFPNYSSELNVNALELDDSALYLCASSSDYEQYFGPGTRLTVT.